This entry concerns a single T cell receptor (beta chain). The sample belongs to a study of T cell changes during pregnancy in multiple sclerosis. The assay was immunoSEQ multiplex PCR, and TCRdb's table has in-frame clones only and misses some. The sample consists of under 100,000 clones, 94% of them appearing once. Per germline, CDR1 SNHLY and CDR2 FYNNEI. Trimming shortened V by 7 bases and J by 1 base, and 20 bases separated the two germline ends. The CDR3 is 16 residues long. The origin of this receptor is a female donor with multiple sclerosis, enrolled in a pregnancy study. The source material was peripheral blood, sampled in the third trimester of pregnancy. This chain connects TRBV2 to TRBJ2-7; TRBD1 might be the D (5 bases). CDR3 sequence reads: CASNSYGQGRSYEQYF. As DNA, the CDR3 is TGTGCCAGCAACTCTTATGGGCAGGGCCGATCCTACGAGCAGTACTTC.